This T cell receptor beta chain is from a study of blood T cells in healthy people across ages. A second 7 to 11 cycle PCR used barcoded and J-beta primers. TCRdb re-analysed the 5' RACE reads in MiXCR, keeping a single row per CDR3 protein. This sample has about 1.5 million distinct CDR3 sequences; approximately 39% occur once, and the top ten carry about 4%. This clonotype was detected only once. The CDR3 has 14 residues. Trimming removed 2 bases at V and 8 bases at J, with 15 bases between. Specimen: blood. The TCR sequence derives from a woman younger than 30 in good health. This chain connects TRBV12-3 or TRBV12-4 to TRBJ1-2, with D unresolved. CDR3 residues: CASSLFGKGRGYTF. CDR3 bases: TGTGCCAGCAGTTTATTCGGGAAAGGAAGGGGCTACACCTTC.